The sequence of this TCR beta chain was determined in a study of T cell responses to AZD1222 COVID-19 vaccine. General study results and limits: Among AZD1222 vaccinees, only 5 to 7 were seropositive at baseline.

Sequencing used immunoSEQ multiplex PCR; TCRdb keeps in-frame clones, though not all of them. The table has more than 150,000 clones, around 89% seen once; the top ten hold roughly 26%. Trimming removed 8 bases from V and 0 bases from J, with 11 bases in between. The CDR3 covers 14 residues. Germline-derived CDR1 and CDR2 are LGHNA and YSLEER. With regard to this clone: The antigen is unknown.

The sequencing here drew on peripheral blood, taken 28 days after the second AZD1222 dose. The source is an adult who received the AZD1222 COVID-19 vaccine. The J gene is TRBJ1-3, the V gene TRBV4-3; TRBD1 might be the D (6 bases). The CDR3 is CASGGGGSGNTIYF. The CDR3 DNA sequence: TGCGCCAGCGGCGGGGGCGGCTCTGGAAACACCATATATTTT.